The 6 T cell receptor beta chains below all came from one sample that was sequenced in a study of T cells in Graves' hyperthyroidism and ophthalmopathy. Amplification yielded TCR beta CDR3 regions, with RNA transcripts as the source. First-round RT-PCR targeting the TCR CDR3 was performed with the HTBI primer set. Via MiXCR, TCRdb re-called the multiplex PCR reads, giving one row per CDR3 protein. The data show 360,000 or so distinct CDR3 sequences, with about 15% seen just once and about 21% held by the top ten. Sequences were obtained from blood. The receptors come from a woman aged 60 to 75 with Graves' ophthalmopathy.

This clonotype was recorded many times. The J gene is TRBJ2-7, the V gene TRBV5-1; TRBD1 agrees at 10 bases. The CDR3 length is 14 residues. The germline V gene encodes CDR1 SGHRS and CDR2 YFSETQ. The trim removed 5 bases at V and 5 bases at J, leaving 7 bases unmatched. The CDR3 loop reads CASRGGTGANEQYF. The CDR3 DNA is TGCGCCAGCAGGGGCGGGACAGGGGCCAACGAGCAGTACTTC.

In its sample, this clonotype was seen a few times. The genes are TRBV12-3 or TRBV12-4 and TRBJ2-1; D might be TRBD1 (5 bases). The CDR3 extends over 15 amino acids. The V end was cut by 6 bases, the J end by 1 base, with 13 bases between. The DNA of the CDR3 is TGTGCCAGCAGGCATACCCAGGGTTCCTACAATGAGCAGTTCTTC. This gives the protein CASRHTQGSYNEQFF.

This clonotype came up a few times. The genes are TRBV5-1 and TRBJ2-5; D gene uncertain. The CDR3 sequence is 13 residues long. The germline gives CDR1 SGHRS, CDR2 YFSETQ. Trimming removed 3 bases at V and 2 bases at J, with 8 bases between. The CDR3 coding sequence is TGCGCCAGCAGCTACTCGTCTCAAGAGACCCAGTACTTC. Translated, it gives CASSYSSQETQYF.

This clonotype was seen repeatedly, ten times or more. The rearrangement links TRBV28 to TRBJ1-2; 9 bases align to TRBD1. Germline lookup yields CDR1 MDHEN and CDR2 SYDVKM. Losses at the gene ends were 6 bases for V and 4 bases for J; bases not matched to a gene: 12. The CDR3 runs 16 residues. CDR3 residues: CASSPWTGARIYGYTF. The CDR3 DNA follows: TGTGCCAGCAGCCCTTGGACAGGGGCGCGTATCTATGGCTACACCTTC.

This clonotype was counted many times. The chain uses TRBV27 and TRBJ2-7; D uncertain. V lost 5 bases to trimming and J lost 2 bases, with 10 bases between them. CDR3 size: 13 residues. Germline assignment: CDR1 MNHEY and CDR2 SMNVEV (reference sequence). CDR3 in amino acids: CASSGLGTYEQYF. Here the CDR3 DNA reads TGTGCCAGCAGTGGGCTCGGTACCTACGAGCAGTACTTC.

This rearrangement joins TRBV6-1 to TRBJ2-7; 7 bases align to TRBD2. Germline V gives CDR1 MNHNS, CDR2 SASEGT. The length of the CDR3 is 13 residues. V lost 6 bases to trimming and J lost 2 bases; unmatched junction nucleotides: 4. CDR3 amino acids: CASRLASPYEQYF. CDR3 DNA sequence: TGTGCCAGCAGACTAGCGTCACCCTACGAGCAGTACTTC.